Here is one T cell receptor beta chain with its context. Its cognate antigen is unknown. V trimming: 4 bases; J trimming: 5 bases; junction bases outside the gene matches: 7. This CDR3 spans 13 amino acids. Germline V gives CDR1 SQVTM, CDR2 ANQGSEA. This sample was taken from a study of T cells in localized non-small cell lung cancer. Study findings and constraints: Heterogeneity remains possible because sequencing was limited to only one tumor region. Adjacent uninvolved lung tissue had the highest T cell clonality, exceeding tumor. Within adjacent lung there appeared a median roughly 60 of the top 100 tumor clones.

TCRdb's table, derived via immunoSEQ multiplex PCR, lists solely in-frame clones and lacks some. The table records about 33,000 clones, almost 90% of them present only once. The specimen comprised peripheral blood, sampled before any cancer treatment. V and J are TRBV29-1 and TRBJ1-1; 7 nucleotides agree with TRBD1. This TCR came from a man between 40 and 69 years old with stage I lung adenocarcinoma. Here the CDR3 reads CSVATQGGTEAFF. Here the CDR3 DNA reads TGCAGCGTTGCAACCCAGGGGGGAACTGAAGCTTTCTTT. Full variable domain (remainder filled in from reference TRBV29-1 and TRBJ1-1): SAVISQKPSRDICQRGTSLTIQCQVDSQVTMMFWYRQQPGQSLTLIATANQGSEATYESGFVIDKFPISRPNLTFSTLTVSNMSPEDSSIYLCSVATQGGTEAFFGQGTRLTVV.